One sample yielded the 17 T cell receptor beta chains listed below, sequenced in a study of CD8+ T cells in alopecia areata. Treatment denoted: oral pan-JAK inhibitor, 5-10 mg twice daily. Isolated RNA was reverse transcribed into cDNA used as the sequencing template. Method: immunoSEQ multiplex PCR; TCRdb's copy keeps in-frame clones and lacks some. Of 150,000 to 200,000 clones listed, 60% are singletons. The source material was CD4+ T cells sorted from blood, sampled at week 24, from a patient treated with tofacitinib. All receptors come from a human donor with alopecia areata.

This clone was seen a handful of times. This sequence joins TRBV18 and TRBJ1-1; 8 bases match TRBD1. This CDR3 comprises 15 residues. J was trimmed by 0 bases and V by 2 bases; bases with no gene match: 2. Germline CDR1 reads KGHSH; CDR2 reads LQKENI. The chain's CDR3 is CASSPRQGMNTEAFF. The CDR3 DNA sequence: TGTGCCAGCTCACCAAGACAGGGGATGAACACTGAAGCTTTCTTT.

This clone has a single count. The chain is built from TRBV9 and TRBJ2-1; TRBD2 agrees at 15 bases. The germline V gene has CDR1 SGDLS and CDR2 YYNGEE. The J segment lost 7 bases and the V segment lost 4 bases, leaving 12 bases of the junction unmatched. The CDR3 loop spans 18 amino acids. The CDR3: CASSPRTSGGALGNEQFF. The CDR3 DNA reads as TGTGCCAGCAGCCCCCGGACTAGCGGGGGGGCCCTTGGGAATGAGCAGTTCTTC.

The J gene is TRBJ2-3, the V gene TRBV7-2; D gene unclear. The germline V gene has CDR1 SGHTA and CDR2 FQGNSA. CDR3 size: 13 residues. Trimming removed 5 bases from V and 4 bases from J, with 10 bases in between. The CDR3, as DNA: TGTGCCAGCAGCCCATTAGTGGCAGATACGCAGTATTTT. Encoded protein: CASSPLVADTQYF.

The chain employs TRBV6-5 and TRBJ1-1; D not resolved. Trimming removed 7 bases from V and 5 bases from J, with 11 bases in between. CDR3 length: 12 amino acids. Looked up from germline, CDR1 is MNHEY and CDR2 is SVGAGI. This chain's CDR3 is CASTGRGTEAFF. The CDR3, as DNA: TGTGCCAGCACCGGACGGGGAACTGAAGCTTTCTTT.

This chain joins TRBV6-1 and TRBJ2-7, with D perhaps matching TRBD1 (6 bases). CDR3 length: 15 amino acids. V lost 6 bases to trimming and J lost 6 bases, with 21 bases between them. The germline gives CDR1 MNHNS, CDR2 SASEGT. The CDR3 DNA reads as TGTGCCAGCAGGAGAGGGCAGGGGCGATTAATCGAGCAGTACTTC. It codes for CASRRGQGRLIEQYF.

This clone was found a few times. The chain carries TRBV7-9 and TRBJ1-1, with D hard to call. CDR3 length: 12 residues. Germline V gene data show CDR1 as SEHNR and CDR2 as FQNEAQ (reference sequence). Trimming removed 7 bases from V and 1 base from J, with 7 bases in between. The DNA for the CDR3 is TGTGCCAGCATCGCGGGGAACACTGAAGCTTTCTTT. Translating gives CASIAGNTEAFF. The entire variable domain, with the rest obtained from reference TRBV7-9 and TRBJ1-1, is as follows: DTGVSQNPRHKITKRGQNVTFRCDPISEHNRLYWYRQTLGQGPEFLTYFQNEAQLEKSRLLSDRFSAERPKGSFSTLEIQRTEQGDSAMYLCASIAGNTEAFFGQGTRLTVV.

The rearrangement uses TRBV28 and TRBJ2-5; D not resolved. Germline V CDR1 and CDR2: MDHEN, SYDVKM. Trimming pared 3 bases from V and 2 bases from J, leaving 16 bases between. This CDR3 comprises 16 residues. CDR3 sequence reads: CASSFMSLRQQETQYF. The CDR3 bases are TGTGCCAGCAGTTTTATGTCGCTAAGGCAGCAAGAGACCCAGTACTTC.

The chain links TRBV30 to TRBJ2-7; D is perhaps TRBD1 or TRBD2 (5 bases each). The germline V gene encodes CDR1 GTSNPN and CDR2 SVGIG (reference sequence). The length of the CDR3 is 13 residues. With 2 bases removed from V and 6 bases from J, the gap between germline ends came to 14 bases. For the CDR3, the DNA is TGTGCCTGGAGTAAGGGGACGAGCTTCGAGCAGTACTTC. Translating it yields CAWSKGTSFEQYF. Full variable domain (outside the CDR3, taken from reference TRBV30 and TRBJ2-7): SQTIHQWPATLVQPVGSPLSLECTVEGTSNPNLYWYRQAAGRGLQLLFYSVGIGQISSEVPQNLSASRPQDRQFILSSKKLLLSDSGFYLCAWSKGTSFEQYFGPGTRLTVT.

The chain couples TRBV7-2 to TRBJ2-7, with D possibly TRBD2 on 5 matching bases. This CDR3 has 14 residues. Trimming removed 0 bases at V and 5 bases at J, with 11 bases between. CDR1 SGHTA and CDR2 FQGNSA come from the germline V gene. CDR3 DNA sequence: TGTGCCAGCAGCTTAGCGGCGGGCCTAAACGAGCAGTACTTC. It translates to CASSLAAGLNEQYF.

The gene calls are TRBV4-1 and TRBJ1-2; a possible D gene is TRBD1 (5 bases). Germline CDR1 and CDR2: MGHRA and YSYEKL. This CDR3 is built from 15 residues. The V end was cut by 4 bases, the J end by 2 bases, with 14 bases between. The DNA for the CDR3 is TGCGCCAGCAGCCGGGACTTGGCAGAAAACTATGGCTACACCTTC. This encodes CASSRDLAENYGYTF.

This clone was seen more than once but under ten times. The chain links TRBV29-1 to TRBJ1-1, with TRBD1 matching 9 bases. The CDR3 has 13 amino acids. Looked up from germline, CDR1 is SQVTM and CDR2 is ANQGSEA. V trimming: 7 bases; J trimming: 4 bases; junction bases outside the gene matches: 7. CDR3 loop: CSGSTGGITEAFF. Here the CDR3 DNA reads TGCAGCGGATCCACAGGGGGCATCACTGAAGCTTTCTTT.

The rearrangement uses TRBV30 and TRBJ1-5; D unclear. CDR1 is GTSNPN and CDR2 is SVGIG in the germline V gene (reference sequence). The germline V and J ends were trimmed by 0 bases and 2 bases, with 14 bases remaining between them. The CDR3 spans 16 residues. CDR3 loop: CAWSVTGPGGNQPQHF. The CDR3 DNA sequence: TGTGCCTGGAGTGTAACCGGGCCTGGGGGCAATCAGCCCCAGCATTTT.

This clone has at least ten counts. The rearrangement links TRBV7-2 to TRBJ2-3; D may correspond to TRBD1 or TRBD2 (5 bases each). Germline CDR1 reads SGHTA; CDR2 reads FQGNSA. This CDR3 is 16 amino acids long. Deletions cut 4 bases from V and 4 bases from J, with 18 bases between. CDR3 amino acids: CASSSGLGVGSDTQYF. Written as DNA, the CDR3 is TGTGCCAGCAGCTCCGGGCTGGGGGTGGGCTCAGATACGCAGTATTTT.

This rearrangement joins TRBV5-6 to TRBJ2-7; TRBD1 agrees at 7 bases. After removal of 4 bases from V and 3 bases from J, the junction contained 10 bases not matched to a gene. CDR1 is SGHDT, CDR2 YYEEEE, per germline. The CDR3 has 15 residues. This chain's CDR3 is CASSRKQGYVYEQYF. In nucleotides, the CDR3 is TGTGCCAGCAGCCGGAAACAGGGGTACGTCTACGAGCAGTACTTC.

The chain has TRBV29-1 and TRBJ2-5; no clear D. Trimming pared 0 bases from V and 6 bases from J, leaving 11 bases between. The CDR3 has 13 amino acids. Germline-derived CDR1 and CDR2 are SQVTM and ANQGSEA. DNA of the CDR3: TGCAGCGTTGAAGATCAGTATCTGAAGACCCAGTACTTC. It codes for CSVEDQYLKTQYF.

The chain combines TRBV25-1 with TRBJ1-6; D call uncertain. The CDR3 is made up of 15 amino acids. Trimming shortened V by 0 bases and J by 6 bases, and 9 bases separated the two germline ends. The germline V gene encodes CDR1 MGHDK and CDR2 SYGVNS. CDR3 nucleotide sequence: TGTGCCAGCAGTGAATATCAGGTTCCTAATTCACCCCTCCACTTT. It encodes CASSEYQVPNSPLHF.

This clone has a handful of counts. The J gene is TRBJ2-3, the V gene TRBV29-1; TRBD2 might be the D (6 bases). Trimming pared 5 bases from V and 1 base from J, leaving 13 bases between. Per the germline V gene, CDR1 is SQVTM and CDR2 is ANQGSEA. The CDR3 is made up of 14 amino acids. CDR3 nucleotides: TGCAGCGTTCGGGAGCGGCCCCGCACAGATACGCAGTATTTT. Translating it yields CSVRERPRTDTQYF.